The source of this T cell receptor beta chain is a study of PD-1 blockade in classical Hodgkin lymphoma. TCRdb's copy holds only in-frame clones and misses some; the assay was immunoSEQ multiplex PCR. The sample shows approximately 29,000 clones, roughly 80% of them seen only once. Time point reported: cycle 4 day 1 (C4D1), after about 6 weeks of nivolumab. The patients all showed relapse after autologous stem cell transplantation, while their brentuximab vedotin exposure varied. Researchers used magnetic negative selection to pull out pure CD4+ T cells from thawed PBMCs. Trimming pared 6 bases from V and 5 bases from J, leaving 19 bases between. CDR1 is MNHEY and CDR2 is SMNVEV in the germline V gene (reference sequence). This CDR3 has 15 amino acids.

The sequencing used CD4+ T cells from blood, collected before the fourth cycle of nivolumab. The chain couples TRBV27 to TRBJ2-5; D may be TRBD1 (6 bases). This clonotype originated in a human donor with classical Hodgkin lymphoma. Here the CDR3 DNA reads TGTGCCAGCAGCTTTATCCTAGGGGGATCCGAGACCCAGTACTTC. It yields the protein CASSFILGGSETQYF.